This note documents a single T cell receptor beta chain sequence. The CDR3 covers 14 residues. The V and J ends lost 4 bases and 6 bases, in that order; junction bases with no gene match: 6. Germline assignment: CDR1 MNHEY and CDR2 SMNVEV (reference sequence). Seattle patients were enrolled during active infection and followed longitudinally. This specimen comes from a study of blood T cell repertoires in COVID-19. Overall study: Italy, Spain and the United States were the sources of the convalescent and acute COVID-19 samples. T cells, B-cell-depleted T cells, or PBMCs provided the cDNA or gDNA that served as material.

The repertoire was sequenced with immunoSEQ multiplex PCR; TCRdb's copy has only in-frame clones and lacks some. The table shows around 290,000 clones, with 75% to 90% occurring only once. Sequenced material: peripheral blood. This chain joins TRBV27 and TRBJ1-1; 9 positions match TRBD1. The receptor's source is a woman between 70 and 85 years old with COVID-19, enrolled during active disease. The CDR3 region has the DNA TGTGCCAGCAGTTCCCAGACAGGGGGGGCTGAAGCTTTCTTT. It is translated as CASSSQTGGAEAFF.